The entry below gives a single T cell receptor beta chain sequence along with its context. CDR3 length: 16 residues. The ends lost 1 base at V and 4 bases at J; junction bases unmatched: 7. The germline V gene encodes CDR1 SGHDT and CDR2 YYEEEE. As originally analysed: The assay estimated nucleated cells by amplifying reference gene primers. TCRdb keeps only in-frame clones here, not all; method: immunoSEQ multiplex PCR. V and J calls and clone size follow that table, whereas D and trimming were derived from the DNA. Of about 46,000 clones in the sample, approximately 89% were seen once. The sample comes from a study of blood T cell repertoires in COVID-19. On the study more broadly: The United States, Italy and Spain supplied acute and convalescent COVID-19 samples. T cells, B-cell-depleted T cells, or PBMCs supplied cDNA or gDNA.

Material: peripheral blood. The receptor comes from a man in his forties or fifties with acute or convalescent COVID-19. V and J are TRBV5-6 and TRBJ2-3; 9 nucleotides agree with TRBD2. This CDR3 is CASSLNRGGAPDTQYF. CDR3 coding DNA: TGTGCCAGCAGCTTGAATCGCGGGGGGGCACCAGATACGCAGTATTTT.